Detailed here is one T cell receptor beta chain. The record originates from a study of shared T cell receptors in the human thymus. Method: immunoSEQ multiplex PCR; TCRdb's copy keeps in-frame clones and lacks some. The table records hundreds of thousands of clones, roughly 86% of them present only once. Trimming cost V 5 bases and J 1 base; bases outside gene matches: 9. Germline assignment: CDR1 MNHEY and CDR2 SMNVEV (reference sequence). There are 17 residues in the CDR3. The same data also contributed to another study, on human thymus T cells. From that paper: Donors were healthy Finnish infants having corrective surgery for congenital heart defects. From resections taken during corrective heart surgery, the thymus tissue was obtained. An apparent bias in V and J gene usage was seen in thymic and blood repertoires. Unrelated individuals had highly overlapping thymic repertoires, as reported in related research.

Specimen: thymocytes. The source of this sequence is a boy in the first two years of life with a congenital heart defect. The chain recombines TRBV27 with TRBJ2-3, with TRBD2 matching over 10 bases. As DNA, the CDR3 is TGTGCCAGCAGTCCACAACCCGGGACTAGCGGCACAGATACGCAGTATTTT. Encoded protein: CASSPQPGTSGTDTQYF.